The 21 T cell receptor beta chains listed next were all sequenced from one sample in a study of technical replicates of blood from several donors. The table came from immunoSEQ multiplex PCR; TCRdb's copy has only in-frame clones and leaves some out. The sample shows about 14,000 clones, about four fifths of them seen only once. Sequences were obtained from PBMCs. All receptors derive from a human donor in good health.

The chain links TRBV13 to TRBJ1-1; the D gene is possibly TRBD1 (6 bases). This CDR3 comprises 15 residues. Trimming removed 5 bases at V and 3 bases at J, with 16 bases between. Germline V gene data show CDR1 as PRHDT and CDR2 as FYEKMQ (reference sequence). The CDR3 region is CASSIPSRGDTEAFF. DNA of the CDR3: TGTGCCAGCAGCATTCCCTCCAGGGGAGACACTGAAGCTTTCTTT.

V usage is TRBV19 and J usage is TRBJ2-1; 7 nucleotides align to TRBD2. V was clipped by 4 bases and J by 5 bases; unmatched bases: 5. The CDR3 covers 14 residues. Germline CDR1 is LNHDA and CDR2 is SQIVND (reference sequence). This CDR3 reads CASSSGRSHNEQFF. CDR3 DNA sequence: TGTGCCAGTAGTAGCGGGAGATCCCACAATGAGCAGTTCTTC. The variable domain in full, completed from reference TRBV19 and TRBJ2-1, reads DGGITQSPKYLFRKEGQNVTLSCEQNLNHDAMYWYRQDPGQGLRLIYYSQIVNDFQKGDIAEGYSVSREKKESFPLTVTSAQKNPTAFYLCASSSGRSHNEQFFGPGTRLTVL.

V is TRBV6-1 and J is TRBJ1-3; 9 bases align to TRBD1. The CDR3 consists of 15 residues. J gave up 4 bases and V 8 bases, and 9 bases lay outside the gene matches. CDR1 and CDR2 (germline): MNHNS, SASEGT. The CDR3 loop is CASGRTGATGNTIYF. In DNA, the CDR3 is TGTGCCAGCGGTAGGACAGGGGCGACCGGAAACACCATATATTTT.

The chain couples TRBV28 to TRBJ2-2; 8 nucleotides match TRBD1. CDR1 is MDHEN and CDR2 is SYDVKM in the germline V gene. The trim removed 6 bases at V and 0 bases at J, leaving 0 bases unmatched. The CDR3 runs 14 residues. The CDR3 bases are TGTGCCAGCAGGGACAGGGCGAACACCGGGGAGCTGTTTTTT. Residues: CASRDRANTGELFF.

The genes are TRBV30 and TRBJ2-7; 8 bases are a match to TRBD1. This CDR3 region has 12 residues. The germline V gene has CDR1 GTSNPN and CDR2 SVGIG (reference sequence). The V gene end was trimmed by 3 bases and the J gene end by 6 bases; junction bases not matched to a gene: 4. As DNA, the CDR3 is TGTGCCTGGAGCTCGGACAGGGTCGAGCAGTACTTC. Translated: CAWSSDRVEQYF.

The chain carries TRBV28 and TRBJ1-5; weak D call: TRBD1 (6 bases). The V gene lost 7 bases and the J gene lost 11 bases, with 18 bases spanning the gap. CDR1 MDHEN and CDR2 SYDVKM come from the germline V gene. The CDR3 sequence is 13 residues long. DNA for the CDR3: TGTGCCAGCAAGTTAGGGGACATTGGAGCCCAGCATTTT. Protein: CASKLGDIGAQHF.

The chain carries TRBV19 and TRBJ2-3; TRBD2 aligns across 7 bases. The CDR3 has 16 amino acids. From germline, CDR1 is LNHDA and CDR2 SQIVND (reference sequence). J was trimmed by 2 bases and V by 2 bases; bases with no gene match: 7. The CDR3 reads CASSIYTSGDTDTQYF. As DNA, the CDR3 is TGTGCCAGTAGTATATATACGAGCGGGGACACAGATACGCAGTATTTT.

In DNA form, the CDR3 reads TGTGCCAGCAGCTCCCCTACAGGGAAGCCCCAGCATTTT. Translating it yields CASSSPTGKPQHF. The rearrangement links TRBV7-8 to TRBJ1-5, with D possibly TRBD1 on 6 matching bases. V lost 4 bases and J 8 bases, leaving 12 bases between the germline ends. CDR3 length equals 13 residues. CDR1 SGHVS and CDR2 FQNEAQ come from the germline V gene.

This chain connects TRBV7-9 to TRBJ2-2, with TRBD1 matching 8 bases. The germline gives CDR1 SEHNR, CDR2 FQNEAQ (reference sequence). The CDR3 has 15 amino acids. V lost 2 bases, J lost 4 bases, and 3 bases stayed unmatched. The CDR3 DNA reads as TGTGCCAGCAGCTTAAACACAGGGGGCACCGGGGAGCTGTTTTTT. As protein: CASSLNTGGTGELFF.

The rearrangement links TRBV30 to TRBJ2-7; 10 bases align to TRBD1. Germline values: CDR1 GTSNPN, CDR2 SVGIG (reference sequence). The ends lost 1 base at V and 3 bases at J; junction bases unmatched: 6. The CDR3 is made up of 15 amino acids. CDR3 bases: TGTGCCTGGAGTGCCGGGACAGGGGACGGCTACGAGCAGTACTTC. This gives the protein CAWSAGTGDGYEQYF.

The chain combines TRBV14 with TRBJ2-7; 16 bases agree with TRBD2. Germline trimming cut 4 bases from V and 5 bases from J; bases unmatched to any gene: 8. The CDR3 is 17 amino acids. Looked up from germline, CDR1 is SGHDN and CDR2 is FVKESK. CDR3 DNA: TGTGCCAGCAGCCCGGGACTAGCGGGAGGGCCATCCCACGAGCAGTACTTC. It yields the protein CASSPGLAGGPSHEQYF.

The chain links TRBV5-6 to TRBJ2-3; maybe TRBD2 (5 bases). The V end lost 1 base, the J end lost 6 bases, and 12 bases lay between the germline ends. Germline lookup yields CDR1 SGHDT and CDR2 YYEEEE. The CDR3 totals 14 residues. CDR3 loop: CASSLSVTGDTQYF. The CDR3 DNA sequence: TGTGCCAGCAGCTTGAGCGTTACGGGGGATACGCAGTATTTT.

CDR3 in amino acids: CSSSGTSHETQYF. CDR3 in DNA: TGCAGTAGTTCCGGGACTAGTCATGAGACCCAGTACTTC. The V call is TRBV29-1, the J call TRBJ2-5; 8 nucleotides line up with TRBD2. Germline-derived CDR1 and CDR2 are SQVTM and ANQGSEA. This CDR3 contains 13 residues.

The chain uses TRBV2 and TRBJ1-1, with D possibly matching TRBD1 (5 bases). With 8 bases removed from V and 1 base from J, the gap between germline ends came to 8 bases. CDR1 is SNHLY and CDR2 is FYNNEI in the germline V gene. This CDR3 spans 12 amino acids. CDR3 in amino acids: CASGTGNTEAFF. CDR3 bases: TGTGCCAGCGGAACAGGGAACACTGAAGCTTTCTTT.

The chain carries TRBV6-5 and TRBJ2-5; a weak D match, TRBD2 (5 bases). The CDR3 contains 15 residues. Per germline, CDR1 MNHEY and CDR2 SVGAGI. V lost 6 bases, J lost 6 bases, and 20 bases lay in between. The CDR3 loop reads CASSLYRGSGKTQYF. The CDR3 DNA reads as TGTGCCAGCAGCCTTTATCGGGGATCGGGAAAGACCCAGTACTTC.

Regarding this clone: The identical CDR3 is also encoded by other nucleotide sequences in the sample. V gene TRBV7-2 combines with J gene TRBJ1-5; 7 positions match TRBD1. The germline gives CDR1 SGHTA, CDR2 FQGNSA. V lost 5 bases and J lost 5; bases outside the gene matches: 3. This CDR3 has 13 amino acids. The CDR3 loop reads CASSTQGDQPQHF. The CDR3 DNA is TGTGCCAGCAGCACCCAGGGGGATCAGCCCCAGCATTTT.

This clone has just one count. The V gene is TRBV7-8, the J gene TRBJ1-2, with 7 bases lining up with TRBD1. Germline CDR1 is SGHVS and CDR2 is FQNEAQ. V lost 1 base and J lost 4; bases outside the gene matches: 6. CDR3 length: 15 residues. The CDR3 loop is CASSLGRDRVYGYTF. The CDR3 DNA follows: TGTGCCAGCAGCTTAGGCCGGGACAGAGTCTATGGCTACACCTTC.

This chain uses TRBV5-4 with TRBJ1-1; maybe TRBD1 (5 bases). The CDR3 has 15 residues. V was pared by 3 bases and J by 4 bases, with 16 bases between. Germline CDR1 is SGHNT and CDR2 is YYREEE (reference sequence). The CDR3 sequence: CASSSSSRDVTEAFF. CDR3 DNA sequence: TGTGCCAGCAGCTCGTCGAGCAGGGATGTCACTGAAGCTTTCTTT.

V is TRBV25-1 and J is TRBJ2-1; 8 positions agree with TRBD1. Per germline, CDR1 MGHDK and CDR2 SYGVNS. This CDR3 contains 15 residues. Trimming cost V 1 base and J 7 bases; bases outside gene matches: 6. The DNA for the CDR3 is TGTGCCAGCAGTGAATCCCAGGGGGCTAGGAATGAGCAGTTCTTC. Its translation is CASSESQGARNEQFF. Using reference TRBV25-1 and TRBJ2-1 for the parts outside the CDR3, the full variable domain is EADIYQTPRYLVIGTGKKITLECSQTMGHDKMYWYQQDPGMELHLIHYSYGVNSTEKGDLSSESTVSRIRTEHFPLTLESARPSHTSQYLCASSESQGARNEQFFGPGTRLTVL.

CDR3 nucleotides: TGTGCCAGCAGTCCCCGGACAGTGAGTAACCCCGAGCAGTACTTC. Its translation is CASSPRTVSNPEQYF. This chain uses TRBV27 with TRBJ2-7; D is perhaps TRBD1 (6 bases). The CDR3 runs to 15 residues. With 5 bases removed from V and 6 bases from J, the gap between germline ends came to 20 bases. Germline CDR1 reads MNHEY; CDR2 reads SMNVEV (reference sequence).

This clone was detected once. This chain connects TRBV19 to TRBJ2-4, with unresolved D. The CDR3 is 16 residues long. Germline V gives CDR1 LNHDA, CDR2 SQIVND (reference sequence). V lost 6 bases and J 7 bases, leaving 22 bases between the germline ends. The CDR3 region has the DNA TGTGCCAGTAGCCGCCTTTCTCGAACCGGTGGTAACATTCAGTACTTC. This sequence encodes CASSRLSRTGGNIQYF.